This T cell receptor beta chain is from a study of blood T cell repertoires in COVID-19. Profiling relied on immunoSEQ multiplex PCR, and the TCRdb table lists in-frame clones only, not all of them. The sample shows about 190,000 clones, 70% to 90% of them seen only once. The CDR3 consists of 16 residues. Specimen: peripheral blood. This receptor was identified in a woman aged 40 to 50 who had recovered from COVID-19. This sequence joins TRBV21-1 and TRBJ2-3; the table's D call TRBD1 went unverified against the DNA. TRBV21-1 is an annotated pseudogene. The CDR3 DNA follows: TGTGCCAGCAGCAAAGAGGGGACAGGGGTGACAGATACGCAGTATTTT. Protein sequence: CASSKEGTGVTDTQYF.